This T cell receptor beta chain is from a study of control samples from healthy donors and cancer patients (dated by TCRdb to 2019 to 2021). Library preparation used the immunoSEQ multiplex PCR assay. TCRdb obtained this table from immuneACCESS and retained in-frame rearrangements with V and J assigned. These tables miss some clones; where compared with another copy, unresolved V genes account for less than half of the shortfall, and the remainder is unexplained. The sample table shows around 200,000 clones, and 85% to 95% are seen once. The biggest ten clones account for approximately 1.5% of the sample. For this clone: Its antigen is currently not known. Nothing much larger sits one base from this clone, and base qualities are not available.

Looking up the germline V gene yields CDR1 SGHTA and CDR2 FQGNSA. From its cysteine to its phenylalanine, the CDR3 spans 16 amino acids. Only CDR3 DNA is held: 48 bases, read in frame from base 1. The junction shows trimming of 5 bases on V and 3 bases on J, plus 18 bases between the germline ends. Material: blood. This receptor was taken from a man in his fifties in good health. The chain is made from TRBV7-2 and TRBJ2-3, and possibly TRBD2, on 5 matching bases. The CDR3 amino acid sequence is: CASSLGPGKTTDTQYF. Here is the DNA: TGTGCCAGCAGCCTTGGGCCGGGGAAAACGACAGATACGCAGTATTTT.